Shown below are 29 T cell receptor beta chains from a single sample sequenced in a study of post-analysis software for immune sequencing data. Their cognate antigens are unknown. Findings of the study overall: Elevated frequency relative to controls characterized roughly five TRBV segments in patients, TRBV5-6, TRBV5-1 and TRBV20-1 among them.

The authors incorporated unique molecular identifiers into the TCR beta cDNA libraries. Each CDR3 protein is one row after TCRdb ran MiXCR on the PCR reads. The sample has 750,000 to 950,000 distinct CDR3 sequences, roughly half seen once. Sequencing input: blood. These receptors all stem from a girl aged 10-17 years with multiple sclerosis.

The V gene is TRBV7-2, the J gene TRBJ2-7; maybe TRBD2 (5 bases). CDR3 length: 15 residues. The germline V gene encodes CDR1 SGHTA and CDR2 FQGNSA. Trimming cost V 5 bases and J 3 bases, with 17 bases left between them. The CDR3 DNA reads TGTGCCAGCAGCCCTTATCCGGGGTTCGGCTACGAGCAGTACTTC. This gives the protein CASSPYPGFGYEQYF. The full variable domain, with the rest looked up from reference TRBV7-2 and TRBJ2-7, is GAGVSQSPSNKVTEKGKDVELRCDPISGHTALYWYRQSLGQGLEFLIYFQGNSAPDKSGLPSDRFSAERTGGSVSTLTIQRTQQEDSAVYLCASSPYPGFGYEQYFGPGTRLTVT.

Written as DNA, the CDR3 is TGTGCCTGGAGGGGGGAGGGCTACTCTCGGCGTGGCTACACCTTC. Translated: CAWRGEGYSRRGYTF. J is TRBJ1-2 and V is TRBV30, with D tentatively TRBD1 (5 bases). Between the trimmed V and J ends, which lost 3 bases and 7 bases, there was a span of 21 bases. Germline assignment: CDR1 GTSNPN and CDR2 SVGIG (reference sequence). The CDR3 runs 15 residues.

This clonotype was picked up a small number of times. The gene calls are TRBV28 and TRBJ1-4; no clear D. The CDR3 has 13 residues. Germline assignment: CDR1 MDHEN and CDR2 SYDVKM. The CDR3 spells CGAGVATNEKLFF. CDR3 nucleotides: TGTGGGGCAGGAGTTGCAACTAATGAAAAACTGTTTTTT.

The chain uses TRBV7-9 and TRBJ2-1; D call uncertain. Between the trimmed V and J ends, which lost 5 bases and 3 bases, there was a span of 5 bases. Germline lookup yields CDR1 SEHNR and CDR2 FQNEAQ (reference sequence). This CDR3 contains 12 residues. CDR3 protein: CASSPLYNEQFF. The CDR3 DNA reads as TGTGCCAGCAGCCCCCTCTACAATGAGCAGTTCTTC.

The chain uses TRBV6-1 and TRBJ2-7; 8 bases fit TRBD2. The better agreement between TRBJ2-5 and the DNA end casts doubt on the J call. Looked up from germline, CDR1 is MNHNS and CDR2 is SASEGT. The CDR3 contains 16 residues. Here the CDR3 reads CASFSGGASTFQTQYF. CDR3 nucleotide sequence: TGTGCCAGCTTCTCCGGGGGGGCCTCGACGTTCCAGACCCAGTACTTC.

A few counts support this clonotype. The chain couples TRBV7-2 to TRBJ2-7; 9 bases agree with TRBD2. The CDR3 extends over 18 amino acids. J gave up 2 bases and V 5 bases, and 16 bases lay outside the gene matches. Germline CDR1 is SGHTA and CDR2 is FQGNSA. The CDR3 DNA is TGTGCCAGCAGCCGACTTGGGGGGGCTAGCGGGGTCCCCTACGAGCAGTACTTC. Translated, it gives CASSRLGGASGVPYEQYF.

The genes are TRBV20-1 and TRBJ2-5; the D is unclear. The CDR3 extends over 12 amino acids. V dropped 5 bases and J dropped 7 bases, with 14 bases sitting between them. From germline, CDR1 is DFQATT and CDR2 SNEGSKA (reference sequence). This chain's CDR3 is CSASGPERTQYF. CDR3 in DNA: TGCAGTGCTTCTGGACCCGAACGGACCCAGTACTTC.

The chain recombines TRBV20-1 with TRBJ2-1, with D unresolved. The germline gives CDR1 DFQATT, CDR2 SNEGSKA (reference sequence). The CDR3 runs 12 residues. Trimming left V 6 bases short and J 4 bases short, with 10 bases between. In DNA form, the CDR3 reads TGCAGTGCCGAAGTCCGTTACAATGAGCAGTTCTTC. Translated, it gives CSAEVRYNEQFF.

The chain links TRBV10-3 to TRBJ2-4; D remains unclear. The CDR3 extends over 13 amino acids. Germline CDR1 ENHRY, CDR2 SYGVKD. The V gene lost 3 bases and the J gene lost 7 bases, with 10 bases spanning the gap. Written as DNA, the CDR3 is TGTGCCATCAGTGACCCGAATTGGAACATTCAGTACTTC. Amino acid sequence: CAISDPNWNIQYF.

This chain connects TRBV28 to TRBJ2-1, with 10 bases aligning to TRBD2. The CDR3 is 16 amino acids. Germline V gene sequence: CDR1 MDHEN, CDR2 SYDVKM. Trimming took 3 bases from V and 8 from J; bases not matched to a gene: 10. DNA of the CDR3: TGTGCCAGCAGTTTGCCCAGCGGGAGGGCCCTGGATGAGCAGTTCTTC. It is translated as CASSLPSGRALDEQFF.

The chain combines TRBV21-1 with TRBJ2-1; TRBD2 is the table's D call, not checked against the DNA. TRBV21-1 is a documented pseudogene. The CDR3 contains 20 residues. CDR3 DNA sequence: TGTGCCAGCAACAAAGGGACGGTGGTAGGAGGCCAGTCAGGCTACAATGAGCAGTTCTTC. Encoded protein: CASNKGTVVGGQSGYNEQFF.

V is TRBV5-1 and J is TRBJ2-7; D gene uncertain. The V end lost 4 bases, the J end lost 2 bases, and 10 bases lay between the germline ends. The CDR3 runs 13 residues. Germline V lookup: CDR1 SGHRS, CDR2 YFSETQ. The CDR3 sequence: CASSEAVAYEQYF. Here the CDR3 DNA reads TGCGCCAGCAGCGAGGCCGTCGCCTACGAGCAGTACTTC. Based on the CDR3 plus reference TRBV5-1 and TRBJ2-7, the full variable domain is KAGVTQTPRYLIKTRGQQVTLSCSPISGHRSVSWYQQTPGQGLQFLFEYFSETQRNKGNFPGRFSGRQFSNSRSEMNVSTLELGDSALYLCASSEAVAYEQYFGPGTRLTVT.

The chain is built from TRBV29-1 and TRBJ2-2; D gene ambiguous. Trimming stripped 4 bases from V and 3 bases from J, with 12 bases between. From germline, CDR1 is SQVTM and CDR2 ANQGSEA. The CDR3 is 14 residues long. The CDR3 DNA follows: TGCAGCGTTGGTTGGCCCCGGCACACCGGGGAGCTGTTTTTT. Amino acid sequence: CSVGWPRHTGELFF.

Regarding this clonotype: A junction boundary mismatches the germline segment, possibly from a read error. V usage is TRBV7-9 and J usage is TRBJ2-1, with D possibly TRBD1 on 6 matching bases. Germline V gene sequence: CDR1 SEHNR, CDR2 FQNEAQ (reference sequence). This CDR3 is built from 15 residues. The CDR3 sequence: CAGSFPDRPYNEQFF. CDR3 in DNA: TGTGCCGGCAGCTTCCCGGACAGACCCTACAATGAGCAGTTCTTC.

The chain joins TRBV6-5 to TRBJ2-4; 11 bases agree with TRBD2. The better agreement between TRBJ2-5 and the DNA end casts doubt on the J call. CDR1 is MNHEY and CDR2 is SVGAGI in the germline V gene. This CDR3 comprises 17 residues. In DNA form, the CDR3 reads TGTGCCAGCAGTTACTCCTGGACTAGCGGGTTGACGAAGACCCAGTACTTC. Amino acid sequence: CASSYSWTSGLTKTQYF.

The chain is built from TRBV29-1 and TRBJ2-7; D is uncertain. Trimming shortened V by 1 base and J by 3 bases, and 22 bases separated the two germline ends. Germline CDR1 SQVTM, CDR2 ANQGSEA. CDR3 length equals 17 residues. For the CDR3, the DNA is TGCAGCGTTGAAGCCGTTAAGGGTGAAGGGTTGGTCTACGAGCAGTACTTC. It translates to CSVEAVKGEGLVYEQYF.

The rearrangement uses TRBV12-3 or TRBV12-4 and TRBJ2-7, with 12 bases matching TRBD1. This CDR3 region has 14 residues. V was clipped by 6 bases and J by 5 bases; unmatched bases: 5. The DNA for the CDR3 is TGTGCCAGCAGCGACCGGGACAGGGGGCACGAGCAGTACTTC. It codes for CASSDRDRGHEQYF.

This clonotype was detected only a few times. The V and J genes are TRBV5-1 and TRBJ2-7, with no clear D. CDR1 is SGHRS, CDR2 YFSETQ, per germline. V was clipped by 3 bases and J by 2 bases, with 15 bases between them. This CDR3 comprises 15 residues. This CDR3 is CASSSRSDGTYEQYF. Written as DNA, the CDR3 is TGCGCCAGCAGCTCACGATCGGACGGAACCTACGAGCAGTACTTC.

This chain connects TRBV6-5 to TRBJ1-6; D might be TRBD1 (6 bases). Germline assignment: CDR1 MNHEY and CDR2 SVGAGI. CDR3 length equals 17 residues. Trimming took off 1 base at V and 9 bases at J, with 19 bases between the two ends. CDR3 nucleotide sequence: TGTGCCAGCAGTTACTTCGGCAGGGGATTCGTCGGTTCACCCCTCCACTTT. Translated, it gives CASSYFGRGFVGSPLHF.

The CDR3 region has the DNA TGCGCCAGCAGCCAAGGGCCGGCCGGGACAGGGGACGAGCAGTACTTC. Amino acids: CASSQGPAGTGDEQYF. This chain joins TRBV4-1 and TRBJ2-7, with TRBD1 identical over 10 bases. Per the germline V gene, CDR1 is MGHRA and CDR2 is YSYEKL. CDR3 length equals 16 residues. V lost 1 base, J lost 5 bases, and 8 bases stayed unmatched.

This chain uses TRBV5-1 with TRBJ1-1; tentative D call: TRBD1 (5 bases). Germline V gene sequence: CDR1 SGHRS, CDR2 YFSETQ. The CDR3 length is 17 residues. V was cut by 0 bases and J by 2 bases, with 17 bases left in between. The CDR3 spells CASSLDRGVGLNTEAFF. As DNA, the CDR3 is TGCGCCAGCAGCTTGGATCGGGGGGTGGGTCTTAACACTGAAGCTTTCTTT. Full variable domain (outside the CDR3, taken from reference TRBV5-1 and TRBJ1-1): KAGVTQTPRYLIKTRGQQVTLSCSPISGHRSVSWYQQTPGQGLQFLFEYFSETQRNKGNFPGRFSGRQFSNSRSEMNVSTLELGDSALYLCASSLDRGVGLNTEAFFGQGTRLTVV.

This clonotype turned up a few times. The CDR3 region has the DNA TGTGCCACCAGCAGACCCCCATTTACTAGCGGGGGCAACAATGAGCAGTTCTTC. Translated, it gives CATSRPPFTSGGNNEQFF. The gene calls are TRBV15 and TRBJ2-1; 11 positions match TRBD2. Germline loops: CDR1 LNHNV, CDR2 YYDKDF (reference sequence). V was pared by 2 bases and J by 5 bases, with 11 bases of the junction left unmatched. This CDR3 region has 18 residues.

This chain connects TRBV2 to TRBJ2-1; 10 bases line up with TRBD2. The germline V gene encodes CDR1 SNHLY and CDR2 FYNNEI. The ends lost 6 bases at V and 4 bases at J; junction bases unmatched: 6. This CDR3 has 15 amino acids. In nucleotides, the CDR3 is TGTGCCAGCAGAAGGGGACTAGCGCTTTACAATGAGCAGTTCTTC. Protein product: CASRRGLALYNEQFF. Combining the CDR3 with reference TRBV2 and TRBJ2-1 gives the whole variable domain EPEVTQTPSHQVTQMGQEVILRCVPISNHLYFYWYRQILGQKVEFLVSFYNNEISEKSEIFDDQFSVERPDGSNFTLKIRSTKLEDSAMYFCASRRGLALYNEQFFGPGTRLTVL.

CDR3 nucleotides: TGTGCCAGCAGCTCCCCACAGGCTAACTATGGCTACACCTTC. It translates to CASSSPQANYGYTF. This chain uses TRBV5-6 with TRBJ1-2; D may be TRBD1 (5 bases). Per germline, CDR1 SGHDT and CDR2 YYEEEE. V was clipped by 3 bases and J by 0 bases, with 9 bases between them. CDR3 size: 14 residues.

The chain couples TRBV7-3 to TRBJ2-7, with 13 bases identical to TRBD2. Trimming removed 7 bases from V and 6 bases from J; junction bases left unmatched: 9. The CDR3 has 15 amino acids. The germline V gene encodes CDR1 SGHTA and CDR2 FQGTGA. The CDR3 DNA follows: TGTGCCAGCACCCGAGAGAGACTAGCGGGGGGCGAGCAGTACTTC. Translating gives CASTRERLAGGEQYF.

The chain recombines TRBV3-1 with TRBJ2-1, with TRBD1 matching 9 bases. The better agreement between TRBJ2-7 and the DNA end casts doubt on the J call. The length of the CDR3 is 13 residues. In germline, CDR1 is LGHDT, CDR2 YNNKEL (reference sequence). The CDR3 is CASSGEGQGEQYF. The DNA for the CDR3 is TGTGCCAGCAGCGGGGAGGGACAGGGCGAGCAGTACTTC.

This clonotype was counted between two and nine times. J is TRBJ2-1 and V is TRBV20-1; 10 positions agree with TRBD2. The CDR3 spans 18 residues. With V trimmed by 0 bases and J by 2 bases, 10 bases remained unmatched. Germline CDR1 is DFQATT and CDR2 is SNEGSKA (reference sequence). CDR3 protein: CSARELLVLAGPYNEQFF. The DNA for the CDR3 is TGCAGTGCTAGAGAATTATTGGTACTAGCGGGACCCTACAATGAGCAGTTCTTC.

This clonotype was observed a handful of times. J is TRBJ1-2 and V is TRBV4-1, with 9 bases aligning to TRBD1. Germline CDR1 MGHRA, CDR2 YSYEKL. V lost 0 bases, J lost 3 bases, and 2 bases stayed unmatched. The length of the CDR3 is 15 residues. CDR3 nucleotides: TGCGCCAGCAGCCAAGACCGGGACAGGGACTATGGCTACACCTTC. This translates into CASSQDRDRDYGYTF.

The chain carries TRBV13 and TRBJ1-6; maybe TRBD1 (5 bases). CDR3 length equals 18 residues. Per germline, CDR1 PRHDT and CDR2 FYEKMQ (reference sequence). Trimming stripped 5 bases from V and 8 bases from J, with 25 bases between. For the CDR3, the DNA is TGTGCCAGCAGCCTAAGGGGCAAGGGGCGGCCTACTGATTCACCCCTCCACTTT. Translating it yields CASSLRGKGRPTDSPLHF.